The following is a T cell receptor beta chain sequence with its context. The memory T cells were sequenced right after ex vivo isolation, without culture. Libraries were prepared by immunoSEQ multiplex PCR; TCRdb keeps only in-frame clonotypes and omits some of them. Found here are about 22,000 clones, about nine tenths of them singletons; the top ten hold about 0.6%. The data were taken from a study of CD4 T cell repertoires in COVID-19. Germline V gene lookup returns CDR1 KGHSH and CDR2 LQKENI. This CDR3 has 15 residues. Trimming at V came to 8 bases and at J to 2 bases, leaving 12 bases not matched to a gene.

The source was central memory CD4+ T cells from blood, collected before the COVID-19 pandemic. This sequence joins TRBV18 and TRBJ2-7, with 7 bases matching TRBD1. This receptor was taken from a human donor who had COVID-19. DNA of the CDR3: TGTGCCAGCACAGCGGACGGGACAGCAACCTACGAGCAGTACTTC. This gives the protein CASTADGTATYEQYF.